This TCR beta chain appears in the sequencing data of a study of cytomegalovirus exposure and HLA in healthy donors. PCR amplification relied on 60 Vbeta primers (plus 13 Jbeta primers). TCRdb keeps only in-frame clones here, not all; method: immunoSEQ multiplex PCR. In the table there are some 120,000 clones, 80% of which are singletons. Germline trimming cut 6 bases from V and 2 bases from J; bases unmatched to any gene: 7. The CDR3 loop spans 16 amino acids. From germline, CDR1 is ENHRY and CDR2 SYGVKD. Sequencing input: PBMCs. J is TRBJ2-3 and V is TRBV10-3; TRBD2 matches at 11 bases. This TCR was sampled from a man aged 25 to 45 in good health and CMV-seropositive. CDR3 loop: CAISPTSGDPTDTQYF. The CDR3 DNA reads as TGTGCCATCAGCCCGACTAGCGGGGATCCCACAGATACGCAGTATTTT.